Listed below are T cell receptor beta chains from one sample, sequenced in a study of blood T cell repertoires in COVID-19. The table came from immunoSEQ multiplex PCR; TCRdb's copy has only in-frame clones and leaves some out. The repertoire has about 67,000 clones, about 84% of them found once; the top ten carry about 41%. The sample taken for sequencing was peripheral blood. The receptors come from a human donor in a cohort sampled during active COVID-19. Each CDR3 is given with its conserved first and last residue. The order of the fields is CDR3 protein, CDR3 DNA, V gene, clone size, J gene, D gene. A D gene is named only where the DNA matches it firmly. Clone size, where shown, is once, few, many, or a class for clones that have expanded.

CASTRSLYGYTF	TGTGCCAGCACCAGAAGTCTCTATGGCTACACCTTC	TRBV2	.	TRBJ1-2	.
CASSPAPLTGGYTF	TGTGCCAGCAGCCCGGCCCCCCTTACAGGTGGCTACACCTTC	TRBV11-2	.	TRBJ1-2	.
CASSSGTGNEKLFF	TGCGCCAGCAGCTCCGGGACAGGGAATGAAAAACTGTTTTTT	TRBV5-1	.	TRBJ1-4	TRBD1
CATSDGLDNEQFF	TGTGCCACCAGTGATGGACTGGACAATGAGCAGTTCTTC	TRBV24-1	.	TRBJ2-1	.
CASSLYGDRVRETQYF	TGTGCCAGCAGCTTATACGGGGACAGGGTCCGAGAGACCCAGTACTTC	TRBV7-3	.	TRBJ2-5	TRBD1
CASSAGYFEAFF	TGTGCCAGCAGTGCAGGGTACTTTGAAGCTTTCTTT	TRBV28	few	TRBJ1-1	.
CASSPHQGVNSPLHF	TGCGCCAGCAGCCCGCACCAGGGGGTGAATTCACCCCTCCACTTT	TRBV5-1	.	TRBJ1-6	TRBD1
CASIGGGAADTQYF	TGTGCCAGTATAGGCGGGGGGGCCGCAGATACGCAGTATTTT	TRBV19	once	TRBJ2-3	TRBD2
CASSSETGKIYEQYF	TGTGCCAGCAGTTCAGAGACAGGAAAAATCTACGAGCAGTACTTC	TRBV28	.	TRBJ2-7	.
CASSSTGTANTEAFF	TGTGCCAGCAGCTCTACCGGGACAGCGAACACTGAAGCTTTCTTT	TRBV7-3	.	TRBJ1-1	TRBD1
CASSLNSYEQYF	TGTGCCAGCAGCTTAAACAGCTACGAGCAGTACTTC	TRBV7-9	.	TRBJ2-7	.
CASSRAGASYNEQFF	TGTGCCAGTAGTAGGGCGGGGGCCTCCTACAATGAGCAGTTCTTC	TRBV19	once	TRBJ2-1	.
CASSLESSGATAF	TGTGCCAGCAGCTTAGAGAGCAGCGGGGCGACTGCTTTT	TRBV7-2	.	TRBJ2-3	TRBD2
CASSLGQGSTEAFF	TGTGCCAGCAGCTTAGGACAGGGGTCAACTGAAGCTTTCTTT	TRBV11-2	few	TRBJ1-1	TRBD1
CASSVVAGHTEAFF	TGTGCCAGCAGCGTAGTAGCAGGGCACACCGAAGCTTTCTTT	TRBV9	.	TRBJ1-1	.
CASEGGAEAFF	TGTGCCAGCGAGGGAGGTGCTGAAGCTTTCTTT	TRBV28	.	TRBJ1-1	.
CASSLSPAGLGPDTQYF	TGTGCCAGCAGTTTATCCCCCGCAGGGTTGGGTCCAGATACGCAGTATTTT	TRBV27	.	TRBJ2-3	.
CASSLIYYGYTF	TGTGCCAGTAGCCTAATATATTATGGCTACACCTTC	TRBV19	.	TRBJ1-2	.
CASLNSRGSFSGNTIYF	TGTGCCAGCTTAAATTCCAGAGGGTCGTTTAGCGGAAACACCATATATTTT	TRBV28	.	TRBJ1-3	.
CASSPGEGETQYF	TGTGCCAGCAGTCCTGGGGAGGGGGAGACCCAGTACTTC	TRBV12-3/TRBV12-4	.	TRBJ2-5	TRBD2
CSVDQQGYEQYF	TGCAGCGTTGACCAACAGGGCTACGAGCAGTACTTC	TRBV29-1	.	TRBJ2-7	.
CASREGYNSPLHF	TGTGCCAGCAGGGAGGGGTATAATTCACCCCTCCACTTT	TRBV11-2	.	TRBJ1-6	.
CASSDVGGGKDEQFF	TGCGCCAGCAGTGATGTTGGCGGGGGAAAAGATGAGCAGTTCTTC	TRBV10-1	.	TRBJ2-1	TRBD2
CAIGGGFGNEQFF	TGTGCCATAGGGGGTGGGTTTGGTAATGAGCAGTTCTTC	TRBV10-3	.	TRBJ2-1	.
CASNLGQKYEQYF	TGTGCCAGCAACCTGGGACAGAAGTACGAGCAGTACTTC	TRBV6-5	.	TRBJ2-7	TRBD1
CASSQGGTVGNQPQHF	TGTGCCAGCAGCCAAGGGGGGACAGTCGGGAATCAGCCCCAGCATTTT	TRBV14	.	TRBJ1-5	TRBD1
CASREGTGEETQYF	TGTGCCAGCAGAGAGGGTACAGGGGAAGAGACCCAGTACTTC	TRBV6-5	.	TRBJ2-5	TRBD1
CSATLWGLAFF	TGCAGTGCTACCCTTTGGGGCTTGGCTTTCTTT	TRBV20-1	.	TRBJ1-1	.
CASSYGDIPNYGYTF	TGTGCCAGCAGTTACGGGGACATTCCTAACTATGGCTACACCTTC	TRBV6-2/TRBV6-3	few	TRBJ1-2	.
CASSARQGANTGELFF	TGTGCCAGCAGCGCCCGACAGGGAGCGAACACCGGGGAGCTGTTTTTT	TRBV7-8	few	TRBJ2-2	TRBD1
CASSLSRQGHGYTF	TGTGCCAGCAGCTTAAGTCGACAGGGGCATGGCTACACCTTC	TRBV7-9	.	TRBJ1-2	TRBD1
CASSAGGNEAFF	TGTGCCAGCAGCGCTGGGGGGAATGAAGCTTTCTTT	TRBV5-4	once	TRBJ1-1	.
CASSLNTGSGGLQETQYF	TGCGCCAGCAGCTTGAACACGGGCAGCGGGGGCCTCCAAGAGACCCAGTACTTC	TRBV5-1	.	TRBJ2-5	TRBD2
CSVDGRAEAFF	TGCAGCGTTGACGGGCGGGCTGAAGCTTTCTTT	TRBV29-1	few	TRBJ1-1	.
CASSLADRGHRDTQYF	TGTGCCAGCAGCTTAGCGGACAGGGGGCACAGAGATACGCAGTATTTT	TRBV7-6	.	TRBJ2-3	TRBD1
CASSRGQGNGYTF	TGTGCCAGTAGCCGCGGACAGGGGAATGGCTACACCTTC	TRBV19	.	TRBJ1-2	TRBD1
CASSLDRTRGYTF	TGTGCCAGCAGCTTAGACAGAACCAGGGGCTACACCTTC	TRBV11-2	.	TRBJ1-2	.
CASSTGWPSGANVLTF	TGTGCCAGCAGCACAGGGTGGCCCTCTGGGGCCAACGTCCTGACTTTC	TRBV7-6	.	TRBJ2-6	.
CASSQEGRGGQETQYF	TGTGCCAGCAGCCAGGAGGGTCGTGGCGGGCAAGAGACCCAGTACTTC	TRBV5-4	.	TRBJ2-5	.
CASSEGDMSSYNEQFF	TGTGCCAGCAGCGAGGGGGACATGAGCTCCTACAATGAGCAGTTCTTC	TRBV21-1	few	TRBJ2-1	.
CASSSGLFYDTQYF	TGTGCCAGCAGCTCGGGACTGTTCTATGATACGCAGTATTTT	TRBV11-3	few	TRBJ2-3	.
CASGTSSYNEQFF	TGTGCCAGCGGGACTAGCAGTTACAATGAGCAGTTCTTC	TRBV7-8	.	TRBJ2-1	TRBD2
CASSRNRDTEAFF	TGTGCCAGCAGCCGTAACAGGGACACTGAAGCTTTCTTT	TRBV11-2	few	TRBJ1-1	.
CASSPGLQGTEAFF	TGTGCCAGCTCACCAGGTTTACAGGGAACTGAAGCTTTCTTT	TRBV18	.	TRBJ1-1	.
CAWRVQGSTDTIYF	TGTGCCTGGAGAGTTCAGGGTAGTACGGACACCATATATTTT	TRBV30	.	TRBJ1-3	.
CATSDRGQVDYEQYF	TGTGCCACCAGTGACCGCGGACAGGTGGACTACGAGCAGTACTTC	TRBV24-1	.	TRBJ2-7	TRBD1